The 9 T cell receptor beta chains below come from one sample, sequenced in a study of blood T cell repertoires in COVID-19. Repertoires were generated with immunoSEQ multiplex PCR, while TCRdb's copy carries only in-frame clones and drops some. The table records roughly 120,000 clones, around 86% of them present only once. The specimen was peripheral blood. The source of these receptors is a woman aged 70-85 years with acute or convalescent COVID-19.

The chain is built from TRBV15 and TRBJ2-7; 7 positions agree with TRBD2. The CDR3 consists of 14 residues. J gave up 5 bases and V 1 base, and 5 bases lay outside the gene matches. Germline values: CDR1 LNHNV, CDR2 YYDKDF (reference sequence). The DNA of the CDR3 is TGTGCCACCAGCAGAGGGGAGGGGACGGACGAGCAGTACTTC. Protein product: CATSRGEGTDEQYF. Looking up the rest from reference TRBV15 and TRBJ2-7 gives the full variable domain: DAMVIQNPRYQVTQFGKPVTLSCSQTLNHNVMYWYQQKSSQAPKLLFHYYDKDFNNEADTPDNFQSRRPNTSFCFLDIRSPGLGDTAMYLCATSRGEGTDEQYFGPGTRLTVT.

To note about this clone: Within the sample, other DNA sequences also encode this same CDR3. This chain uses TRBV7-2 with TRBJ1-2; 8 bases are shared with TRBD1. Germline CDR1 SGHTA, CDR2 FQGNSA. The ends lost 4 bases at V and 4 bases at J; junction bases unmatched: 2. The CDR3 is 13 residues long. The CDR3 spells CASSSGQGYGYTF. The CDR3 region has the DNA TGTGCCAGCAGCTCTGGACAGGGCTATGGCTACACCTTC.

The gene calls are TRBV19 and TRBJ1-4; 8 bases are shared with TRBD1. The V gene's germline CDR1 is LNHDA and CDR2 SQIVND (reference sequence). J lost 7 bases, V lost 5 bases, and 15 bases had no gene match. This CDR3 comprises 17 residues. CDR3 nucleotides: TGTGCCAGTAGTGCTGGGACAGGAAGGTTCTATTCTGAAAAACTGTTTTTT. This translates into CASSAGTGRFYSEKLFF.

The rearrangement uses TRBV18 and TRBJ1-1, with TRBD1 as a possible D gene (5 bases). V gave up 0 bases and J gave up 8 bases, with 7 bases separating them. The CDR3 sequence is 12 residues long. Germline V CDR1 and CDR2: KGHSH, LQKENI. CDR3 nucleotide sequence: TGTGCCAGCTCACCACCCACAGGCGAAGCTTTCTTT. The encoded protein is CASSPPTGEAFF.

The rearrangement uses TRBV5-5 and TRBJ2-7; TRBD1 agrees at 12 bases. Germline values: CDR1 SGHKS, CDR2 YYEKEE (reference sequence). CDR3 length: 15 amino acids. V gave up 4 bases and J gave up 6 bases; unmatched junction bases: 8. CDR3 residues: CASSPGGTGGREQYF. The CDR3 DNA is TGTGCCAGCAGCCCGGGCGGGACAGGGGGCCGCGAGCAGTACTTC.

The chain couples TRBV5-4 to TRBJ2-7; maybe TRBD1 (6 bases). This CDR3 region has 15 residues. Looked up from germline, CDR1 is SGHNT and CDR2 is YYREEE (reference sequence). Trimming took 0 bases from V and 5 from J, leaving 15 bases between them. Written as DNA, the CDR3 is TGTGCCAGCAGCTTGGCGGCAGGGGCACGGGACGAGCAGTACTTC. Encoded protein: CASSLAAGARDEQYF.

This clone came up once. This chain connects TRBV3-1 (or the pseudogene TRBV3-2) to TRBJ2-4; D is possibly TRBD2 (7 bases). CDR3 length: 15 amino acids. Germline-derived CDR1 and CDR2 are LGHDT and YNNKEL (reference sequence). Trimming took 4 bases from V and 9 from J, leaving 19 bases between them. The CDR3 DNA is TGTGCCAGCAGCCCCGGGGGCGGGGGCGCTGGCATTCAGTACTTC. It encodes CASSPGGGGAGIQYF.

The chain employs TRBV7-3 and TRBJ2-5; a possible D gene is TRBD2 (5 bases). The CDR3 contains 14 residues. Germline CDR1 and CDR2: SGHTA and FQGTGA. Trimming cost V 5 bases and J 4 bases, with 14 bases left between them. Here the CDR3 DNA reads TGTGCCAGCAGCCCGGACTTTGGAGCAGAGACCCAGTACTTC. Protein sequence: CASSPDFGAETQYF.

This chain joins TRBV12-3 or TRBV12-4 and TRBJ1-6; 7 nucleotides match TRBD1. J lost 11 bases, V lost 4 bases, and 5 bases had no gene match. The CDR3 spans 13 residues. The CDR3 DNA reads as TGTGCCAGCAGTTCTCGACAGGGCGCACCCCTCCACTTT. Amino acids: CASSSRQGAPLHF.